A single sample gave rise to the 16 T cell receptor beta chains below, sequenced in a study of cytomegalovirus exposure and HLA in healthy donors (dated by TCRdb to the late 2010s). To prepare the library, the immunoSEQ multiplex PCR assay was applied. A mixture of 60 forward primers for TCR Vbeta segments and 13 reverse primers for TCR Jbeta segments was used in the multiplex PCR. TCRdb retrieved this table from immuneACCESS and kept in-frame rearrangements only. Not all clones are present; in checked studies, unresolved V genes account for under half, and no reason is known for the remainder. Across this sample there are fewer than 250,000 clones, with roughly 80% seen only once. Of the sample, approximately 1.5% falls within the top ten clones. Sequenced input: PBMCs. The receptor source for this set is a woman under 30 in good health and CMV-seronegative.

In this sample, this clone turned up a few times. This chain uses TRBV6-6 with TRBJ2-7; 8 bases are shared with TRBD2. The trim removed 3 bases at V and 7 bases at J, leaving 11 bases unmatched. The CDR3 covers 15 residues. CDR1 is MNHNY and CDR2 is SVGAGI in the germline V gene (reference sequence). Here the CDR3 DNA reads TGTGCCAGCAGTTATACTAGCGGCCAAATGGGGGAGCAGTACTTC. As protein: CASSYTSGQMGEQYF.

This clone was seen only a few times. The chain couples TRBV5-1 to TRBJ1-1, with unresolved D. The V end was cut by 0 bases, the J end by 2 bases, with 8 bases between. Germline values: CDR1 SGHRS, CDR2 YFSETQ. There are 14 residues in the CDR3. In DNA, the CDR3 is TGCGCCAGCAGCTTGGAGCATGTTAACACTGAAGCTTTCTTT. It translates to CASSLEHVNTEAFF. Based on the CDR3 plus reference TRBV5-1 and TRBJ1-1, the full variable domain is KAGVTQTPRYLIKTRGQQVTLSCSPISGHRSVSWYQQTPGQGLQFLFEYFSETQRNKGNFPGRFSGRQFSNSRSEMNVSTLELGDSALYLCASSLEHVNTEAFFGQGTRLTVV.

A few counts support this clone. V gene TRBV11-2 combines with J gene TRBJ1-1; D call uncertain. The CDR3 extends over 15 amino acids. In germline, CDR1 is SGHAT, CDR2 FQNNGV. With 0 bases removed from V and 1 base from J, the gap between germline ends came to 9 bases. CDR3 protein: CASSLDSYSNTEAFF. The DNA for the CDR3 is TGTGCCAGCAGCTTAGACTCGTATTCGAACACTGAAGCTTTCTTT.

This clone was seen only a few times. The chain uses TRBV11-2 and TRBJ1-2; 8 bases align to TRBD1. After removal of 4 bases from V and 2 bases from J, the junction contained 3 bases not matched to a gene. The CDR3 runs 14 residues. Germline V gene lookup returns CDR1 SGHAT and CDR2 FQNNGV. The CDR3 DNA reads TGTGCCAGCAGCTCGGACAGGGCGAACTATGGCTACACCTTC. This translates into CASSSDRANYGYTF.

This chain links TRBV19 with TRBJ1-1, with D possibly matching TRBD1 (5 bases). Trimming pared 1 base from V and 1 base from J, leaving 7 bases between. Germline V lookup: CDR1 LNHDA, CDR2 SQIVND (reference sequence). The CDR3 covers 14 residues. The CDR3 sequence is CASSIGRGNTEAFF. CDR3 sequence (DNA): TGTGCCAGTAGTATAGGGAGGGGGAACACTGAAGCTTTCTTT.

In this sample, this clone turned up once. CDR3 sequence: CASSLIRDRGYYSNQPQHF. CDR3 coding DNA: TGTGCCAGCAGTCTTATAAGGGACAGGGGGTACTATAGCAATCAGCCCCAGCATTTT. This chain joins TRBV27 and TRBJ1-5; 11 nucleotides line up with TRBD1. The V gene's germline CDR1 is MNHEY and CDR2 SMNVEV (reference sequence). V lost 5 bases to trimming and J lost 0 bases; unmatched junction nucleotides: 12. The CDR3 sequence is 19 residues long.

This CDR3 reads CASSIGGLGYEQYF. In DNA form, the CDR3 reads TGTGCCAGTAGTATAGGGGGACTTGGCTACGAGCAGTACTTC. The genes are TRBV19 and TRBJ2-7; TRBD2 might be the D (6 bases). Germline CDR1 is LNHDA and CDR2 is SQIVND (reference sequence). Trimming removed 1 base at V and 3 bases at J, with 10 bases between. This CDR3 contains 14 residues.

The sample holds a few counts of this clone. This chain joins TRBV28 and TRBJ1-1; 7 bases match TRBD1. Per germline, CDR1 MDHEN and CDR2 SYDVKM. This CDR3 comprises 17 residues. V lost 5 bases to trimming and J lost 8 bases; unmatched junction nucleotides: 20. DNA for the CDR3: TGTGCCAGCAGTGGCCACCCATGGGACAGAAGTACAATCGAAGCTTTCTTT. It translates to CASSGHPWDRSTIEAFF.

The genes are TRBV11-2 and TRBJ2-1; D ambiguous. The ends were cut back, 1 base at V and 6 bases at J, with 10 bases in the middle. The CDR3 length is 14 residues. The V gene's germline CDR1 is SGHAT and CDR2 FQNNGV. The CDR3 protein is CASSLVVTRNEQFF. DNA for the CDR3: TGTGCCAGCAGCTTAGTAGTTACGCGCAATGAGCAGTTCTTC.

The rearrangement uses TRBV6-5 and TRBJ2-2; TRBD1 matches 9 bases. V was pared by 7 bases and J by 5 bases, with 2 bases of the junction left unmatched. Germline V gene data show CDR1 as MNHEY and CDR2 as SVGAGI. The length of the CDR3 is 13 residues. In nucleotides, the CDR3 is TGTGCCAGCATCGGACAGGGGACCGGGGAGCTGTTTTTT. Translated, it gives CASIGQGTGELFF.

V is TRBV5-6 and J is TRBJ2-3; 7 nucleotides agree with TRBD2. Germline values: CDR1 SGHDT, CDR2 YYEEEE. There are 13 residues in the CDR3. V was clipped by 4 bases and J by 9 bases; unmatched bases: 8. DNA for the CDR3: TGTGCCAGCAGCCCGGGACTAACGGTCACGCAGTATTTT. Translation: CASSPGLTVTQYF. Supplemented by reference TRBV5-6 and TRBJ2-3, the full variable domain reads DAGVTQSPTHLIKTRGQQVTLRCSPKSGHDTVSWYQQALGQGPQFIFQYYEEEERQRGNFPDRFSGHQFPNYSSELNVNALLLGDSALYLCASSPGLTVTQYFGPGTRLTVL.

V usage is TRBV14 and J usage is TRBJ1-1; D gene ambiguous. With 4 bases removed from V and 0 bases from J, the gap between germline ends came to 6 bases. The CDR3 has 13 residues. CDR1 is SGHDN and CDR2 is FVKESK in the germline V gene. The CDR3 DNA reads as TGTGCCAGCAGCCCCCGGTTGAACACTGAAGCTTTCTTT. It encodes CASSPRLNTEAFF.

The chain recombines TRBV19 with TRBJ2-5; 14 nucleotides align to TRBD2. V lost 5 bases, J lost 5 bases, and 4 bases stayed unmatched. The CDR3 runs 15 residues. Germline V gives CDR1 LNHDA, CDR2 SQIVND (reference sequence). CDR3 residues: CASSPRTSGGETQYF. The DNA of the CDR3 is TGTGCCAGTAGTCCACGGACTAGCGGGGGGGAGACCCAGTACTTC.

This sequence joins TRBV15 and TRBJ2-1; 14 nucleotides match TRBD2. Germline CDR1 is LNHNV and CDR2 is YYDKDF (reference sequence). The CDR3 length is 15 residues. V shed 3 bases and J 9 bases; nucleotides not matched to a gene: 4. CDR3 nucleotide sequence: TGTGCCACCAGCAGCGGGACTAGCGGGGGTGGTGAGCAGTTCTTC. This sequence encodes CATSSGTSGGGEQFF.

The chain is built from TRBV7-3 and TRBJ2-3; 8 bases are a match to TRBD2. Germline V CDR1 and CDR2: SGHTA, FQGTGA. CDR3 size: 15 residues. With 5 bases clipped from V and 1 base from J, the junction kept 5 bases outside the gene matches. The CDR3 sequence is CASSIDSGGTDTQYF. In DNA form, the CDR3 reads TGTGCCAGCAGCATAGATAGCGGGGGCACAGATACGCAGTATTTT.

The chain joins TRBV7-3 to TRBJ2-1; 7 bases are shared with TRBD2. Germline V gene data show CDR1 as SGHTA and CDR2 as FQGTGA. This CDR3 is 16 amino acids long. Trimming took 0 bases from V and 0 from J; bases not matched to a gene: 2. The CDR3, as DNA: TGTGCCAGCAGCTTAACCCCGGGGGGCTCCTACAATGAGCAGTTCTTC. Its translation: CASSLTPGGSYNEQFF. The whole variable domain, filled in from reference TRBV7-3 and TRBJ2-1, reads GAGVSQTPSNKVTEKGKYVELRCDPISGHTALYWYRQSLGQGPEFLIYFQGTGAADDSGLPNDRFFAVRPEGSVSTLKIQRTERGDSAVYLCASSLTPGGSYNEQFFGPGTRLTVL.